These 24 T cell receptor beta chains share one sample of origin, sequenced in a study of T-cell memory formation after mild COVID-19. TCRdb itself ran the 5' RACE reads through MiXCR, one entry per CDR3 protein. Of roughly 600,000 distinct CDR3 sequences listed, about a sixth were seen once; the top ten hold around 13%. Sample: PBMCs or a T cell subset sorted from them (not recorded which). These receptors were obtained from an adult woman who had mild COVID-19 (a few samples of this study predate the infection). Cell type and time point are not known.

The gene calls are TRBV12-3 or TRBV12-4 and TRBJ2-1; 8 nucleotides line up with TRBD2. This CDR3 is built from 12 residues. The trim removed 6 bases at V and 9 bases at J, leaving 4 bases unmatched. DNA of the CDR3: TGTGCCAGCAGCCCAGGGACTAGTGAGCAGTTCTTC. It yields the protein CASSPGTSEQFF.

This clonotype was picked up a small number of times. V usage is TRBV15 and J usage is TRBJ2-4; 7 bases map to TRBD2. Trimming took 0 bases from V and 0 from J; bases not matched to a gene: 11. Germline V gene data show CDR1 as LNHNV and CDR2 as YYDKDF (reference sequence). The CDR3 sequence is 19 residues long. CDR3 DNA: TGTGCCACCAGCAGAGACCGGGGAGGGAGCCAACTAGCCAAAAACATTCAGTACTTC. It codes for CATSRDRGGSQLAKNIQYF.

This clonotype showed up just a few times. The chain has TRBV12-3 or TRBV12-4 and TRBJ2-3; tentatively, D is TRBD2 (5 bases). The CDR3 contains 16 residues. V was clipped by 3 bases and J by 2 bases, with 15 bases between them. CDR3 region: CASSLLGSGDTDTQYF. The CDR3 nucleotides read TGTGCCAGCAGTTTGTTGGGGTCCGGGGACACAGATACGCAGTATTTT.

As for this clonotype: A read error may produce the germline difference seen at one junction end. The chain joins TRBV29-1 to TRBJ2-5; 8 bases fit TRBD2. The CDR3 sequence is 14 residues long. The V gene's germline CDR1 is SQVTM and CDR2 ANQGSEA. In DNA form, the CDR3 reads TGCAGCGCCCGTGGGCTAGCGGGCAAAGAGACCAAGTACTTC. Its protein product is CSARGLAGKETKYF.

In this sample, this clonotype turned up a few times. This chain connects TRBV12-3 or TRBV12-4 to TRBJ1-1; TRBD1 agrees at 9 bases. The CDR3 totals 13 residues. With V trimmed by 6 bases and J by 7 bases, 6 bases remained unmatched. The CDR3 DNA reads TGTGCCAGCAGAATACAGGGGGCGGTTGAAGCTTTCTTT. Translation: CASRIQGAVEAFF.

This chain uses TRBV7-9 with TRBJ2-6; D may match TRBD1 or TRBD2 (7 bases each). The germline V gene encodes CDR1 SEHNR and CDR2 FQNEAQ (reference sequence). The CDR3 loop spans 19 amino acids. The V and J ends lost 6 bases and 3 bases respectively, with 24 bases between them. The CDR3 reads CASRGGTAMRTDGANVLTF. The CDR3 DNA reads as TGTGCCAGCAGGGGGGGGACAGCTATGCGGACAGATGGGGCCAACGTCCTGACTTTC.

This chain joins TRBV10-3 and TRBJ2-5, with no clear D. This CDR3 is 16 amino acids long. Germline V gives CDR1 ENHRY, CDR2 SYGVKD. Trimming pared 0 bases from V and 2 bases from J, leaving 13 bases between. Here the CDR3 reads CAISESSRIIQETQYF. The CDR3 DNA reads TGTGCCATCAGTGAGTCGAGCCGTATTATTCAAGAGACCCAGTACTTC.

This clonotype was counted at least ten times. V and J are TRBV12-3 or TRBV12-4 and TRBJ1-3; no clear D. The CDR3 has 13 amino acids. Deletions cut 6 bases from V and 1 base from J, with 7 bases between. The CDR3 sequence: CASSLLSGNTIYF. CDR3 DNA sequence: TGTGCCAGCAGCCTGCTTTCTGGAAACACCATATATTTT.

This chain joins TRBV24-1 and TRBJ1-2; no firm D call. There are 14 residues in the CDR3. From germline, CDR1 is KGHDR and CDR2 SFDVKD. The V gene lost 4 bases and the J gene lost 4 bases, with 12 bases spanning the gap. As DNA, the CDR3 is TGTGCCACCAGTGACCGCTGGACGACCTATGGCTACACCTTC. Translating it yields CATSDRWTTYGYTF.

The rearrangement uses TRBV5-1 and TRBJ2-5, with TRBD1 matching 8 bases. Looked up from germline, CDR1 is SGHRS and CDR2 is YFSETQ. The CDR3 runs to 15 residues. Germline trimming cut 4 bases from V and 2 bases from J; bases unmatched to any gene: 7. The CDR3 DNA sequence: TGCGCCAGCAGCGTGGGACAGGTAGCGCAAGAGACCCAGTACTTC. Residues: CASSVGQVAQETQYF. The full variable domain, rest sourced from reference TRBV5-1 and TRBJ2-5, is KAGVTQTPRYLIKTRGQQVTLSCSPISGHRSVSWYQQTPGQGLQFLFEYFSETQRNKGNFPGRFSGRQFSNSRSEMNVSTLELGDSALYLCASSVGQVAQETQYFGPGTRLLVL.

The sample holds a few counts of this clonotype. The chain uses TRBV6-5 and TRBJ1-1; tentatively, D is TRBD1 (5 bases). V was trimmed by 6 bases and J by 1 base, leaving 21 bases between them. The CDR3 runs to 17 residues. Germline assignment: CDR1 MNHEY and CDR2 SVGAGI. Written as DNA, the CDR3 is TGTGCCAGCAGCAACTCAGGTTCAGGGCACCGGAACACTGAAGCTTTCTTT. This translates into CASSNSGSGHRNTEAFF.

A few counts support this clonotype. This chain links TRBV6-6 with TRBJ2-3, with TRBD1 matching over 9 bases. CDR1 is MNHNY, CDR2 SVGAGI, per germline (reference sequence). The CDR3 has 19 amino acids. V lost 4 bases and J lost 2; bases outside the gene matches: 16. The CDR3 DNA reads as TGTGCCAGCAGTTCCAACGCCATCGGGACAGGGCTCGACACAGATACGCAGTATTTT. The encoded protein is CASSSNAIGTGLDTDTQYF.

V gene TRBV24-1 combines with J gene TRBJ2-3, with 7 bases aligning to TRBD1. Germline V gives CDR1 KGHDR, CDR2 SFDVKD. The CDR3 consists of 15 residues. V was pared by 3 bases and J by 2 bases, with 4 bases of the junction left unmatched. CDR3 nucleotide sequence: TGTGCCACCAGTGATCTGACAGGGTACACAGATACGCAGTATTTT. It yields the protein CATSDLTGYTDTQYF.

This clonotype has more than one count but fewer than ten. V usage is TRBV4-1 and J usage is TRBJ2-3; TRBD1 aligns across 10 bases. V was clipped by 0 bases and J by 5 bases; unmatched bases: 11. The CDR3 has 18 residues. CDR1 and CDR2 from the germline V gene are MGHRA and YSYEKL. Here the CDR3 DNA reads TGCGCCAGCAGCCAAGAGACCCCCGACAGGGGGCGCGTAGATACGCAGTATTTT. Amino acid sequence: CASSQETPDRGRVDTQYF.

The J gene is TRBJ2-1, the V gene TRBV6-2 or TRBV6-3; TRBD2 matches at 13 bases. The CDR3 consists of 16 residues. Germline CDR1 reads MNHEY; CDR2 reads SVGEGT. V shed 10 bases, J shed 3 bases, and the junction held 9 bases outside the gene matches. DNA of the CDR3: TGTGCCACCGCCCGACTAGCGGGAGGCTACTACAATGAGCAGTTCTTC. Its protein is CATARLAGGYYNEQFF.

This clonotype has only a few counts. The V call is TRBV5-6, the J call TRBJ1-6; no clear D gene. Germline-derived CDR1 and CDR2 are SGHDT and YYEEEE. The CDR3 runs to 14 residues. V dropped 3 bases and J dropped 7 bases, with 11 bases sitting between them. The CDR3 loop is CASSSGGKNSPLHF. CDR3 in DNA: TGTGCCAGCAGCTCCGGAGGGAAAAATTCACCCCTCCACTTT.

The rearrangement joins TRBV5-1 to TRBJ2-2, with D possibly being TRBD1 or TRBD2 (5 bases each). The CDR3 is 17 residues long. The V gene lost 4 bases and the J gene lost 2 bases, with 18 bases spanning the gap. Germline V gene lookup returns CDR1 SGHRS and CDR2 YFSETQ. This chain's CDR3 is CASSAIAGTANTGELFF. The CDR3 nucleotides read TGCGCCAGCAGCGCGATCGCCGGGACCGCAAACACCGGGGAGCTGTTTTTT.

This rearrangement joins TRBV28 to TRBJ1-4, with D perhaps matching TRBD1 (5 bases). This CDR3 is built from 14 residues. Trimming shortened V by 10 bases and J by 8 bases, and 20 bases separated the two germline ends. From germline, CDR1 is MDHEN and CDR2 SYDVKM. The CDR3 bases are TGTGCCACCTCGGGCGCGGGACTTGGGGAAAAACTGTTTTTT. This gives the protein CATSGAGLGEKLFF.

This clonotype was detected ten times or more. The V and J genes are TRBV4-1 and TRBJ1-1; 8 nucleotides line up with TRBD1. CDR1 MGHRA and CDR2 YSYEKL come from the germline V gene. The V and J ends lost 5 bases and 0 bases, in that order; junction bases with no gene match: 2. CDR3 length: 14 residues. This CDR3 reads CASSRTGLNTEAFF. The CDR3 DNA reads TGCGCCAGCAGCAGGACAGGGCTGAACACTGAAGCTTTCTTT.

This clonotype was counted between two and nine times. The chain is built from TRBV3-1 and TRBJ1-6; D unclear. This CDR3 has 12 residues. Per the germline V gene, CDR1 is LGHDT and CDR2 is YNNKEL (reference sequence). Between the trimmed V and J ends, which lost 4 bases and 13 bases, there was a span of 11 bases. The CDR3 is CASSRHRGPLHF. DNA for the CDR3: TGTGCCAGCAGCCGTCACCGTGGGCCCCTCCACTTT.

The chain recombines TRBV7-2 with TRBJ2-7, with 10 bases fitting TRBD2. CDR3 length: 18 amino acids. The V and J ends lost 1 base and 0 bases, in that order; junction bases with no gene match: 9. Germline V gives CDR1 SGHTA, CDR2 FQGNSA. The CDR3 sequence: CASSLVRIGLADSYEQYF. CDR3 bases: TGTGCCAGCAGCTTAGTACGTATAGGACTAGCGGACTCCTACGAGCAGTACTTC.

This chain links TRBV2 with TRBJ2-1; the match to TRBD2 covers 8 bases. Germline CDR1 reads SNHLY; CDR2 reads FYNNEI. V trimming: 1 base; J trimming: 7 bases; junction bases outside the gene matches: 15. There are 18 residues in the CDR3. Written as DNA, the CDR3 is TGTGCCAGCAGTGAAGGGGTCGGAGCGGGGGCCCGTGGGAATGAGCAGTTCTTC. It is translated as CASSEGVGAGARGNEQFF.

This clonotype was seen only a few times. DNA for the CDR3: TGTGCCACACGACAGACCCCATTGAAGTGGCTCGAAGCTTTCTTT. It yields the protein CATRQTPLKWLEAFF. The rearrangement joins TRBV24-1 to TRBJ1-1; D is possibly TRBD1 (5 bases). The CDR3 sequence is 15 residues long. CDR1 KGHDR and CDR2 SFDVKD come from the germline V gene. The V end was cut by 10 bases, the J end by 8 bases, with 25 bases between.

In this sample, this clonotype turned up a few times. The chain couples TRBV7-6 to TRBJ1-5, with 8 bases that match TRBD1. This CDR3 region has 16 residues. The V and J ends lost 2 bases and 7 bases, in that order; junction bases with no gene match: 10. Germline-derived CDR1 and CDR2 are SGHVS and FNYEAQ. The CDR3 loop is CASSLSQGAAEQPQHF. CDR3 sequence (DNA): TGTGCCAGCAGCTTATCTCAGGGGGCAGCAGAACAGCCCCAGCATTTT.